The next 20 T cell receptor beta chains were all read from a single sample in a study of cytomegalovirus exposure and HLA in healthy donors. The PCR was carried out with 60 Vbeta primers and 13 Jbeta primers. Produced via immunoSEQ multiplex PCR; TCRdb's table is partial and in-frame only. The table records more than 85,000 clones, more than 70% of them present only once. Input material: PBMCs. The receptor set was obtained from a female donor in good health and CMV-seronegative.

The chain joins TRBV18 to TRBJ2-7, with a possible D match to TRBD1 (6 bases). Trimming stripped 6 bases from V and 0 bases from J, with 15 bases between. Germline V gene sequence: CDR1 KGHSH, CDR2 LQKENI. This CDR3 comprises 15 residues. The CDR3 nucleotides are TGTGCCAGCTCGCCGAGACAGGATAGCTCCTACGAGCAGTACTTC. Residues: CASSPRQDSSYEQYF.

The chain uses TRBV5-1 and TRBJ2-1; 12 bases map to TRBD2. The CDR3 sequence is 15 residues long. CDR1 is SGHRS and CDR2 is YFSETQ in the germline V gene. J gave up 4 bases and V 3 bases, and 2 bases lay outside the gene matches. CDR3 nucleotides: TGCGCCAGCAGCTCTAGCGGGGGGGGATACAATGAGCAGTTCTTC. It encodes CASSSSGGGYNEQFF.

The chain uses TRBV7-9 and TRBJ2-1, with D tentatively TRBD1 (6 bases). This CDR3 is built from 18 residues. V was shortened by 3 bases and J by 1 base, with 19 bases between the two germline ends. In germline, CDR1 is SEHNR, CDR2 FQNEAQ (reference sequence). Written as DNA, the CDR3 is TGTGCCAGCAGCTTCCTCATGCCGCCCAGGGGATCCTACAATGAGCAGTTCTTC. It codes for CASSFLMPPRGSYNEQFF.

The rearrangement links TRBV11-3 to TRBJ2-7; D might be TRBD2 (6 bases). The length of the CDR3 is 13 residues. Trimming left V 2 bases short and J 7 bases short, with 12 bases between. CDR1 and CDR2 from the germline V gene are SGHNT and YENEEA. CDR3 DNA sequence: TGTGCCAGCAGCTTATCCGGGAGCCGGGAGCAGTACTTC. This gives the protein CASSLSGSREQYF.

V gene TRBV20-1 combines with J gene TRBJ1-2; D is unresolved. Germline CDR1 reads DFQATT; CDR2 reads SNEGSKA (reference sequence). The V gene lost 2 bases and the J gene lost 6 bases, with 4 bases spanning the gap. The CDR3 loop spans 10 amino acids. The CDR3 loop is CSARSDGYTF. The CDR3 DNA is TGCAGTGCTAGATCCGATGGCTACACCTTC.

The chain combines TRBV7-9 with TRBJ1-3, with 10 bases fitting TRBD1. The CDR3 runs to 15 residues. V lost 5 bases, J lost 2 bases, and 3 bases stayed unmatched. Germline CDR1 is SEHNR and CDR2 is FQNEAQ (reference sequence). CDR3 sequence: CASSRTGGTGNTIYF. CDR3 DNA: TGTGCCAGCAGCCGGACAGGGGGAACTGGAAACACCATATATTTT.

This chain uses TRBV6-6 with TRBJ2-5, with TRBD2 matching 7 bases. The CDR3 spans 14 residues. The germline V gene encodes CDR1 MNHNY and CDR2 SVGAGI (reference sequence). J gave up 3 bases and V 6 bases, and 7 bases lay outside the gene matches. The CDR3 here is CASSRSGAKETQYF. CDR3 nucleotides: TGTGCCAGCAGCCGCAGCGGGGCCAAAGAGACCCAGTACTTC.

The chain has TRBV7-2 and TRBJ2-7, with a tentative D call TRBD2 (5 bases). The CDR3 spans 14 residues. The germline V and J ends were trimmed by 1 base and 3 bases, with 10 bases remaining between them. Germline CDR1 is SGHTA and CDR2 is FQGNSA. The CDR3 is CASSLGRQYYEQYF. For the CDR3, the DNA is TGTGCCAGCAGCTTAGGGAGGCAGTACTACGAGCAGTACTTC.

The CDR3 DNA is TGTGCCACCGCCCTGGACAGGGGAGGCTACACCTTC. Translation gives CATALDRGGYTF. This chain joins TRBV6-6 and TRBJ1-2; 9 positions match TRBD1. The CDR3 sequence is 12 residues long. Germline lookup yields CDR1 MNHNY and CDR2 SVGAGI (reference sequence). The V segment lost 10 bases and the J segment 8 bases; nucleotides outside the gene matches: 8.

The V and J genes are TRBV29-1 and TRBJ2-2; no firm D call. Germline V lookup: CDR1 SQVTM, CDR2 ANQGSEA. The germline V and J ends were trimmed by 6 bases and 6 bases, with 14 bases remaining between them. The CDR3 runs 13 residues. CDR3 DNA sequence: TGCAGCGTATCTCAGCGTGGAGCCGGGGAGCTGTTTTTT. It encodes CSVSQRGAGELFF.

CDR3 sequence (DNA): TGTGCCAGCACCAATCCACAGGGGGGGCAGTACTTC. Translating it yields CASTNPQGGQYF. The chain is built from TRBV28 and TRBJ2-5; possible D gene TRBD1, 8 bases. This CDR3 region has 12 residues. Deletions cut 7 bases from V and 11 bases from J, with 17 bases between. The V gene's germline CDR1 is MDHEN and CDR2 SYDVKM.

This clone was observed once. The chain uses TRBV27 and TRBJ1-2; TRBD1 matches 12 bases. With V trimmed by 5 bases and J by 0 bases, 10 bases remained unmatched. Germline CDR1 is MNHEY and CDR2 is SMNVEV (reference sequence). The CDR3 runs 18 residues. CDR3 loop: CASSPTGTGGFTNYGYTF. As DNA, the CDR3 is TGTGCCAGCAGTCCAACCGGGACAGGGGGCTTCACTAACTATGGCTACACCTTC.

The chain joins TRBV9 to TRBJ2-3; the D gene is possibly TRBD1 (7 bases). CDR3 length: 15 amino acids. CDR1 and CDR2 (germline): SGDLS, YYNGEE. Trimming took off 3 bases at V and 4 bases at J, with 15 bases between the two ends. CDR3 bases: TGTGCCAGCAGCGGGGCGGGGACAGTAGCAGATACGCAGTATTTT. Encoded protein: CASSGAGTVADTQYF. The complete variable domain, with remaining parts taken from reference TRBV9 and TRBJ2-3, reads DSGVTQTPKHLITATGQRVTLRCSPRSGDLSVYWYQQSLDQGLQFLIQYYNGEERAKGNILERFSAQQFPDLHSELNLSSLELGDSALYFCASSGAGTVADTQYFGPGTRLTVL.

The chain employs TRBV11-2 and TRBJ1-5; D possibly corresponds to TRBD1 (6 bases). CDR1 is SGHAT, CDR2 FQNNGV, per germline. The CDR3 is made up of 14 amino acids. The germline V and J ends were trimmed by 2 bases and 3 bases, with 8 bases remaining between them. In nucleotides, the CDR3 is TGTGCCAGCAGCTTAACAGGGTACAATCAGCCCCAGCATTTT. It encodes CASSLTGYNQPQHF.

The chain carries TRBV2 and TRBJ2-1, with D tentatively TRBD1 (5 bases). The CDR3 runs 12 residues. The germline V gene encodes CDR1 SNHLY and CDR2 FYNNEI. Deletions cut 10 bases from V and 6 bases from J, with 13 bases between. This CDR3 is CANSDQGNEQFF. DNA for the CDR3: TGTGCCAACTCAGATCAGGGCAATGAGCAGTTCTTC.

The chain recombines TRBV5-1 with TRBJ2-7; a weak D match, TRBD1 (6 bases). The CDR3 is 14 amino acids. The germline CDR1 and CDR2 sequences are SGHRS and YFSETQ. The ends were cut back, 7 bases at V and 4 bases at J, with 18 bases in the middle. The CDR3 sequence is CASRRDMLSYEQYF. Written as DNA, the CDR3 is TGCGCCAGCCGCAGGGACATGTTAAGTTACGAGCAGTACTTC. The full variable domain, in which reference TRBV5-1 and TRBJ2-7 provide the parts outside the CDR3, is KAGVTQTPRYLIKTRGQQVTLSCSPISGHRSVSWYQQTPGQGLQFLFEYFSETQRNKGNFPGRFSGRQFSNSRSEMNVSTLELGDSALYLCASRRDMLSYEQYFGPGTRLTVT.

About this clone: One junction end does not reproduce the germline sequence, and a read error may be involved. V gene TRBV7-2 combines with J gene TRBJ1-6; 9 bases match TRBD1. Germline V CDR1 and CDR2: SGHTA, FQGNSA. This CDR3 spans 16 amino acids. The CDR3 sequence: CASSLGDRVYNSPLHF. In DNA, the CDR3 is TGTGCCAGCAGTTTAGGGGACAGGGTTTATAATTCACCCCTCCACTTT.

The gene calls are TRBV7-2 and TRBJ1-2; a weak D match, TRBD1 (6 bases). Germline lookup yields CDR1 SGHTA and CDR2 FQGNSA. V gave up 0 bases and J gave up 4 bases, with 12 bases separating them. The CDR3 contains 15 residues. The CDR3 reads CASSLAGGRGYGYTF. CDR3 in DNA: TGTGCCAGCAGCTTAGCGGGGGGGCGAGGCTATGGCTACACCTTC.

A single count supports this clone. The genes are TRBV5-6 and TRBJ1-2, with 9 positions matching TRBD1. V was pared by 4 bases and J by 0 bases, with 10 bases of the junction left unmatched. Germline V gene data show CDR1 as SGHDT and CDR2 as YYEEEE. The CDR3 totals 17 residues. As DNA, the CDR3 is TGTGCCAGCAGCACGACAGGGGGACCACAAGCTAACTATGGCTACACCTTC. This sequence encodes CASSTTGGPQANYGYTF.

This clone was seen just once. The chain recombines TRBV12-5 with TRBJ1-2; a weak D match, TRBD1 (5 bases). Germline V lookup: CDR1 LGHNT, CDR2 FRNRAP. This CDR3 region has 13 residues. V shed 7 bases and J shed 2 bases, with 11 bases lying between them. The CDR3 coding sequence is TGTGCTAGTGCCCTACAGGAAAACTATGGCTACACCTTC. This encodes CASALQENYGYTF.